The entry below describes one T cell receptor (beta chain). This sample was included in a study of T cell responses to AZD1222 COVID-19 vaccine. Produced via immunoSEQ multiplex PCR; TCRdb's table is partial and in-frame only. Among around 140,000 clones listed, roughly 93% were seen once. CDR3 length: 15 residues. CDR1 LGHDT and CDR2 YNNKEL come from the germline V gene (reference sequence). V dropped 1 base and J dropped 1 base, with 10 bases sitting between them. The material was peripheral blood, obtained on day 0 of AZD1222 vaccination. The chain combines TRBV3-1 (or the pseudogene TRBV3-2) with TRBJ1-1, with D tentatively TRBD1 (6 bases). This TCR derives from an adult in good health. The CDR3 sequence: CASSQGGGANTEAFF. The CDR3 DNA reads TGTGCCAGCAGCCAAGGGGGGGGCGCGAACACTGAAGCTTTCTTT.